Each of the 32 T cell receptor beta chains below was sequenced from the same sample in a study of response to subunit inactivated influenza vaccine. TCRdb re-analysed the RT-PCR reads in MiXCR, keeping a single row per CDR3 protein. The sample holds more than 500,000 distinct CDR3 sequences, 11% seen once. The same sample was also used in a study of T cells expressing NK-cell markers. That paper notes: The TCR beta cDNA came from 5'RACE template switching with UMIs.

Sequencing used PBMCs from blood, obtained on the day of vaccination. These receptors were collected from a middle-aged man who received an inactivated influenza vaccine.

This chain joins TRBV6-2 or TRBV6-3 and TRBJ2-1, with 11 bases matching TRBD2. Germline-derived CDR1 and CDR2 are MNHEY and SVGEGT. This CDR3 has 16 amino acids. J was trimmed by 6 bases and V by 7 bases; bases with no gene match: 11. The CDR3 DNA is TGTGCCAGCACCCCCAGGCGGGGACTAGCGGTCAATGAGCAGTTCTTC. Protein sequence: CASTPRRGLAVNEQFF.

This clonotype was seen at least ten times. The V and J genes are TRBV5-5 and TRBJ1-1; weak D call: TRBD1 (6 bases). The V end lost 7 bases, the J end lost 4 bases, and 20 bases lay between the germline ends. The CDR3 has 15 amino acids. Germline CDR1 is SGHKS and CDR2 is YYEKEE (reference sequence). CDR3 in amino acids: CASPWGLALGTEAFF. CDR3 nucleotides: TGTGCCAGCCCTTGGGGGCTGGCTTTGGGCACTGAAGCTTTCTTT.

This clonotype turned up a few times. CDR3 loop: CASSPRQGPRSYNEQFF. As DNA, the CDR3 is TGTGCCAGCAGCCCCCGACAGGGACCTCGCTCCTACAATGAGCAGTTCTTC. This sequence joins TRBV9 and TRBJ2-1; the match to TRBD1 covers 7 bases. The CDR3 consists of 17 residues. The germline CDR1 and CDR2 sequences are SGDLS and YYNGEE. Germline trimming cut 4 bases from V and 0 bases from J; bases unmatched to any gene: 10.

This clonotype was counted a few times. The V and J genes are TRBV12-3 or TRBV12-4 and TRBJ2-1, with 10 bases that match TRBD1. The trim removed 6 bases at V and 14 bases at J, leaving 19 bases unmatched. CDR3 size: 16 residues. As DNA, the CDR3 is TGTGCCAGCAGCCCCGGGGTGGAGAGACCGGGACAGGGGAAGTTCTTC. It specifies CASSPGVERPGQGKFF.

This clonotype was recorded a few times. The CDR3 protein is CASSLPASSGANVLTF. CDR3 sequence (DNA): TGCGCCAGCAGCTTGCCAGCAAGCTCTGGGGCCAACGTCCTGACTTTC. This rearrangement joins TRBV5-1 to TRBJ2-6; D is uncertain. This CDR3 spans 16 amino acids. CDR1 and CDR2 from the germline V gene are SGHRS and YFSETQ. V lost 1 base and J lost 0, with 8 bases in between.

This clonotype was picked up many times. This sequence joins TRBV7-9 and TRBJ1-5; D is uncertain. Germline assignment: CDR1 SEHNR and CDR2 FQNEAQ (reference sequence). This CDR3 spans 14 amino acids. The V end was cut by 5 bases, the J end by 4 bases, with 12 bases between. The CDR3 DNA is TGTGCCAGCAGCACCGAGGACGGGAATCAGCCCCAGCATTTT. Translated: CASSTEDGNQPQHF.

The chain joins TRBV10-3 to TRBJ2-3; tentative D call: TRBD1 (5 bases). Trimming left V 4 bases short and J 8 bases short, with 13 bases between. This CDR3 is 13 amino acids long. CDR1 is ENHRY and CDR2 is SYGVKD in the germline V gene. DNA of the CDR3: TGTGCCATCAGTGTTTCGTCAGACAGTACGCAGTATTTT. Translated: CAISVSSDSTQYF.

The chain joins TRBV5-1 to TRBJ2-1; D is possibly TRBD1 or TRBD2 (5 bases each). The V end was cut by 7 bases, the J end by 9 bases, with 23 bases between. This CDR3 has 15 amino acids. Germline CDR1 and CDR2: SGHRS and YFSETQ. The CDR3 sequence: CASETGTMVVSEQFF. CDR3 DNA: TGCGCCAGCGAGACTGGGACCATGGTAGTCAGTGAGCAGTTCTTC. The full variable domain, in which reference TRBV5-1 and TRBJ2-1 provide the parts outside the CDR3, is KAGVTQTPRYLIKTRGQQVTLSCSPISGHRSVSWYQQTPGQGLQFLFEYFSETQRNKGNFPGRFSGRQFSNSRSEMNVSTLELGDSALYLCASETGTMVVSEQFFGPGTRLTVL.

The table lists this clonotype with a few counts. The chain couples TRBV3-1 to TRBJ1-6; D is uncertain. In germline, CDR1 is LGHDT, CDR2 YNNKEL (reference sequence). The V gene lost 4 bases and the J gene lost 8 bases, with 6 bases spanning the gap. CDR3 length: 12 amino acids. Here the CDR3 DNA reads TGTGCCAGCAGCCGTTATCATTCACCCCTCCACTTT. Translation gives CASSRYHSPLHF.

There are a few counts of this clonotype. The V gene is TRBV12-3 or TRBV12-4, the J gene TRBJ1-6; 8 nucleotides agree with TRBD1. V dropped 4 bases and J dropped 2; count of bases not matched to a gene: 19. This CDR3 contains 21 residues. The CDR3 reads CASSSRTLGRDRNPYNSPLHF. CDR3 bases: TGTGCCAGCAGTTCACGTACTTTAGGCCGGGACAGGAACCCCTATAATTCACCCCTCCACTTT.

This chain uses TRBV28 with TRBJ2-7, with 9 bases lining up with TRBD2. This CDR3 has 13 residues. J gave up 10 bases and V 4 bases, and 8 bases lay outside the gene matches. CDR1 and CDR2 (germline): MDHEN, SYDVKM. In nucleotides, the CDR3 is TGTGCCAGCAGTTATCCGGGACTAGCTAGACAGTACTTC. This sequence encodes CASSYPGLARQYF.

This clonotype was counted between two and nine times. This chain joins TRBV5-1 and TRBJ2-7, with TRBD1 matching over 7 bases. J gave up 7 bases and V 4 bases, and 8 bases lay outside the gene matches. Germline V gene sequence: CDR1 SGHRS, CDR2 YFSETQ. CDR3 length: 13 residues. The CDR3 is CASSVTGVKEQYF. As DNA, the CDR3 is TGCGCCAGCAGCGTCACAGGGGTAAAGGAGCAGTACTTC.

This chain uses TRBV11-2 with TRBJ2-1, with TRBD2 matching over 8 bases. J lost 3 bases, V lost 5 bases, and 9 bases had no gene match. The germline V gene encodes CDR1 SGHAT and CDR2 FQNNGV. The CDR3 length is 16 residues. This CDR3 reads CASSEKIAGFYNEQFF. The CDR3 DNA is TGTGCCAGCAGCGAAAAGATAGCGGGATTCTACAATGAGCAGTTCTTC.

This rearrangement joins TRBV7-7 to TRBJ2-3; 10 bases line up with TRBD1. This CDR3 has 14 residues. Per the germline V gene, CDR1 is SSHAT and CDR2 is FNYEAQ (reference sequence). Trimming cost V 5 bases and J 5 bases; bases outside gene matches: 4. CDR3 DNA: TGTGCCAGCAGCCCCGGGACAGGGGAAGATACGCAGTATTTT. Its protein is CASSPGTGEDTQYF.

The chain couples TRBV13 to TRBJ2-7, with 7 bases that match TRBD1. Germline lookup yields CDR1 PRHDT and CDR2 FYEKMQ (reference sequence). J gave up 3 bases and V 4 bases, and 9 bases lay outside the gene matches. This CDR3 comprises 15 residues. DNA of the CDR3: TGTGCCAGCAGCTCGCAACAGGGGCTGAACTACGAGCAGTACTTC. Translation: CASSSQQGLNYEQYF.

This clonotype was counted only a few times. This rearrangement joins TRBV9 to TRBJ2-3, with a tentative D call TRBD2 (5 bases). Per the germline V gene, CDR1 is SGDLS and CDR2 is YYNGEE. V shed 1 base and J shed 1 base, with 7 bases lying between them. The CDR3 runs to 14 residues. The CDR3 loop is CASSVRERTDTQYF. The CDR3 bases are TGTGCCAGCAGCGTACGGGAACGCACAGATACGCAGTATTTT.

The chain carries TRBV20-1 and TRBJ1-5; 7 bases map to TRBD1. CDR1 and CDR2 (germline): DFQATT, SNEGSKA (reference sequence). The ends lost 0 bases at V and 4 bases at J; junction bases unmatched: 6. The CDR3 length is 15 residues. The DNA for the CDR3 is TGCAGTGCTAGAGACCCGGACAGGCCTAATCAGCCCCAGCATTTT. Translated, it gives CSARDPDRPNQPQHF.

This clonotype was recorded a few times. V is TRBV2 and J is TRBJ2-5, with 10 positions matching TRBD1. The germline gives CDR1 SNHLY, CDR2 FYNNEI. This CDR3 contains 14 residues. The J segment lost 4 bases and the V segment lost 3 bases, leaving 2 bases of the junction unmatched. The CDR3 loop is CASSETGGGETQYF. The CDR3 DNA is TGTGCCAGCAGTGAGACAGGGGGCGGAGAGACCCAGTACTTC. Based on the CDR3 plus reference TRBV2 and TRBJ2-5, the full variable domain is EPEVTQTPSHQVTQMGQEVILRCVPISNHLYFYWYRQILGQKVEFLVSFYNNEISEKSEIFDDQFSVERPDGSNFTLKIRSTKLEDSAMYFCASSETGGGETQYFGPGTRLLVL.

This clonotype was counted between two and nine times. This sequence joins TRBV30 and TRBJ2-2; 10 bases align to TRBD2. The CDR3 runs 16 residues. CDR1 GTSNPN and CDR2 SVGIG come from the germline V gene (reference sequence). V shed 0 bases, J shed 3 bases, and the junction held 4 bases outside the gene matches. The CDR3 loop reads CAWSVLAGAHTGELFF. CDR3 coding DNA: TGTGCCTGGAGTGTTCTAGCGGGGGCACACACCGGGGAGCTGTTTTTT.

CDR3 nucleotides: TGTGCCATCAGCGACCTCGGGACAGCAGAGACCAGCTCCTACGAGCAGTACTTC. Its translation: CAISDLGTAETSSYEQYF. The J gene is TRBJ2-7, the V gene TRBV10-3; TRBD1 aligns across 7 bases. The germline V gene has CDR1 ENHRY and CDR2 SYGVKD. The CDR3 length is 18 residues. V shed 6 bases, J shed 0 bases, and the junction held 17 bases outside the gene matches.

Many counts were recorded for this clonotype. The chain is built from TRBV7-2 and TRBJ2-1; TRBD2 might be the D (6 bases). Deletions cut 5 bases from V and 9 bases from J, with 11 bases between. Germline CDR1 reads SGHTA; CDR2 reads FQGNSA. The CDR3 sequence is 12 residues long. CDR3 loop: CASSPGGFEQFF. CDR3 DNA sequence: TGTGCCAGCAGCCCCGGAGGGTTTGAGCAGTTCTTC.

V is TRBV20-1 and J is TRBJ2-7; 9 bases line up with TRBD1. Losses at the gene ends were 3 bases for V and 9 bases for J; bases not matched to a gene: 9. The CDR3 is made up of 13 amino acids. Germline V gene data show CDR1 as DFQATT and CDR2 as SNEGSKA (reference sequence). This chain's CDR3 is CSASQQGAHGQYF. As DNA, the CDR3 is TGCAGTGCTAGCCAACAGGGGGCGCATGGGCAGTACTTC.

This clonotype was counted only a few times. This chain joins TRBV20-1 and TRBJ2-5; TRBD1 might be the D (5 bases). Trimming pared 1 base from V and 2 bases from J, leaving 14 bases between. Germline V CDR1 and CDR2: DFQATT, SNEGSKA (reference sequence). The CDR3 runs 15 residues. The DNA for the CDR3 is TGCAGTGCTAGAGCCACGACAGCCAAACAAGAGACCCAGTACTTC. This gives the protein CSARATTAKQETQYF.

This chain connects TRBV7-2 to TRBJ1-6, with TRBD1 matching 7 bases. Per the germline V gene, CDR1 is SGHTA and CDR2 is FQGNSA. The CDR3 extends over 13 amino acids. Unmatched junction bases numbered 3, after V lost 5 bases and J lost 8 bases. In DNA form, the CDR3 reads TGTGCCAGCAGCCCAACAGGGGATTCACCCCTCCACTTT. Translating it yields CASSPTGDSPLHF.

J is TRBJ2-2 and V is TRBV15; tentative D call: TRBD2 (5 bases). CDR1 is LNHNV, CDR2 YYDKDF, per germline (reference sequence). The V gene lost 5 bases and the J gene lost 4 bases, with 8 bases spanning the gap. The CDR3 totals 13 residues. The CDR3 DNA is TGTGCCACCAGCCGGGGTTTCACCGGGGAGCTGTTTTTT. Translated: CATSRGFTGELFF.

The V call is TRBV5-5, the J call TRBJ2-7, with TRBD2 identical over 10 bases. Germline V gives CDR1 SGHKS, CDR2 YYEKEE (reference sequence). The CDR3 is 15 residues long. Trimming at V came to 2 bases and at J to 0 bases, leaving 2 bases not matched to a gene. CDR3 protein: CASSFTSGASYEQYF. The CDR3 DNA follows: TGTGCCAGCAGCTTTACTAGCGGGGCCTCCTACGAGCAGTACTTC.

V usage is TRBV14 and J usage is TRBJ1-4; weak D call: TRBD1 (6 bases). Between the trimmed V and J ends, which lost 0 bases and 8 bases, there was a span of 16 bases. CDR1 and CDR2 from the germline V gene are SGHDN and FVKESK. CDR3 length: 16 amino acids. The CDR3 DNA reads as TGTGCCAGCAGCCAAGATCCGCCAGGGGTTCGAGAAAAACTGTTTTTT. As protein: CASSQDPPGVREKLFF.

This clonotype was seen more than once but under ten times. This chain links TRBV7-2 with TRBJ2-7, with D tentatively TRBD1 or TRBD2 (5 bases each). The ends were cut back, 3 bases at V and 0 bases at J, with 9 bases in the middle. Germline V lookup: CDR1 SGHTA, CDR2 FQGNSA. The CDR3 totals 14 residues. CDR3 nucleotide sequence: TGTGCCAGCAGCTTGGGGGAAACCTCCTACGAGCAGTACTTC. Its protein product is CASSLGETSYEQYF. Based on the CDR3 plus reference TRBV7-2 and TRBJ2-7, the full variable domain is GAGVSQSPSNKVTEKGKDVELRCDPISGHTALYWYRQSLGQGLEFLIYFQGNSAPDKSGLPSDRFSAERTGGSVSTLTIQRTQQEDSAVYLCASSLGETSYEQYFGPGTRLTVT.

This clonotype came up a few times. This chain uses TRBV15 with TRBJ2-4; D is unresolved. From germline, CDR1 is LNHNV and CDR2 YYDKDF (reference sequence). This CDR3 has 15 residues. The ends were cut back, 3 bases at V and 0 bases at J, with 9 bases in the middle. This chain's CDR3 is CATSSYTIAKNIQYF. The CDR3 DNA is TGTGCCACCAGCAGCTACACGATAGCCAAAAACATTCAGTACTTC.

This sequence joins TRBV5-6 and TRBJ2-1; 8 bases fit TRBD2. The CDR3 sequence is 16 residues long. Trimming took 5 bases from V and 3 from J; bases not matched to a gene: 10. CDR1 and CDR2 from the germline V gene are SGHDT and YYEEEE. CDR3 region: CASRPEAGVLYNEQFF. In DNA, the CDR3 is TGTGCCAGCAGGCCAGAAGCGGGAGTTCTCTACAATGAGCAGTTCTTC.

This clonotype was found a few times. V is TRBV12-3 or TRBV12-4 and J is TRBJ2-5; tentative D call: TRBD1 (6 bases). The CDR3 sequence is 14 residues long. Trimming removed 5 bases at V and 1 base at J, with 11 bases between. The CDR3 loop is CASSADRIQETQYF. CDR3 DNA: TGTGCCAGCAGTGCCGACAGGATCCAAGAGACCCAGTACTTC.

The chain employs TRBV7-2 and TRBJ2-2, with D perhaps assigned TRBD1 or TRBD2 (6 bases each). Germline V gives CDR1 SGHTA, CDR2 FQGNSA. Trimming removed 3 bases from V and 7 bases from J, with 12 bases in between. CDR3 length: 14 amino acids. This CDR3 reads CASSFTQGGGELFF. The DNA for the CDR3 is TGTGCCAGCAGCTTTACACAGGGAGGCGGGGAGCTGTTTTTT. The entire variable domain, with the rest obtained from reference TRBV7-2 and TRBJ2-2, is as follows: GAGVSQSPSNKVTEKGKDVELRCDPISGHTALYWYRQSLGQGLEFLIYFQGNSAPDKSGLPSDRFSAERTGGSVSTLTIQRTQQEDSAVYLCASSFTQGGGELFFGEGSRLTVL.